What follows are 29 T cell receptor beta chains derived from one specimen sequenced in a study of patients and donors after allogeneic stem cell transplantation. Each CDR3 protein is one row after TCRdb ran MiXCR on the RT-PCR reads. The table has 920,000 or so distinct CDR3 sequences, more than 15% seen once. Sequencing was performed on blood, either unsorted or a sorted T cell fraction (not recorded which). The receptors were sampled from a human donor who was either an allogeneic HSCT recipient or a stem cell or donor lymphocyte infusion donor (not recorded which). It is not recorded whose cells these are; they may come from a transplant donor.

Only a few counts were recorded for this clonotype. This chain connects TRBV27 to TRBJ2-1; D possibly matches TRBD1 or TRBD2 (5 bases each). The CDR3 is made up of 15 amino acids. Germline values: CDR1 MNHEY, CDR2 SMNVEV (reference sequence). Trimming took 6 bases from V and 5 from J, leaving 17 bases between them. CDR3 bases: TGTGCCAGCAGCTGGGGACCGCCCGAAGACAATGAGCAGTTCTTC. Translated, it gives CASSWGPPEDNEQFF.

This clonotype was seen repeatedly, ten times or more. The chain links TRBV10-3 to TRBJ1-5, with 8 bases matching TRBD1. Trimming cost V 6 bases and J 5 bases; bases outside gene matches: 6. CDR3 length: 14 amino acids. Per the germline V gene, CDR1 is ENHRY and CDR2 is SYGVKD. For the CDR3, the DNA is TGTGCCATCAGGATACAGGGGGGCGATCAGCCCCAGCATTTT. It translates to CAIRIQGGDQPQHF.

This clonotype has more than one count but fewer than ten. J is TRBJ2-7 and V is TRBV5-6; TRBD1 matches at 9 bases. This CDR3 is 14 amino acids long. Germline CDR1 is SGHDT and CDR2 is YYEEEE. The junction had 4 bases not matched to a gene; V was cut back by 1 base and J by 5 bases. The CDR3, as DNA: TGTGCCAGCAGCTTGTGGGACAGGGAGGACGAGCAGTACTTC. Protein: CASSLWDREDEQYF. The variable domain in full, with the rest retrieved from reference TRBV5-6 and TRBJ2-7, is DAGVTQSPTHLIKTRGQQVTLRCSPKSGHDTVSWYQQALGQGPQFIFQYYEEEERQRGNFPDRFSGHQFPNYSSELNVNALLLGDSALYLCASSLWDREDEQYFGPGTRLTVT.

The rearrangement links TRBV4-3 to TRBJ2-3; D is perhaps TRBD1 or TRBD2 (5 bases each). In germline, CDR1 is LGHNA, CDR2 YSLEER. Trimming removed 0 bases at V and 6 bases at J, with 16 bases between. The CDR3 sequence is 16 residues long. The CDR3 nucleotides are TGCGCCAGCAGCCAAGACTCAGGAAGAGGGGTGGATACGCAGTATTTT. Its translation is CASSQDSGRGVDTQYF.

This clonotype was counted many times. This rearrangement joins TRBV29-1 to TRBJ2-1; D gene ambiguous. CDR1 and CDR2 from the germline V gene are SQVTM and ANQGSEA. The CDR3 is 18 residues long. The V and J ends lost 4 bases and 0 bases respectively, with 22 bases between them. The CDR3 DNA reads TGCAGCGTTGTTAGGTTTGGTTTACAGCTAAGCTCCTACAATGAGCAGTTCTTC. This gives the protein CSVVRFGLQLSSYNEQFF.

This clonotype was found a few times. This chain joins TRBV7-8 and TRBJ2-2; D not certain. Trimming pared 1 base from V and 1 base from J, leaving 7 bases between. The CDR3 is made up of 15 amino acids. Germline CDR1 SGHVS, CDR2 FQNEAQ. The CDR3 is CASSLVGMNTGELFF. The CDR3 DNA is TGTGCCAGCAGCTTAGTGGGAATGAACACCGGGGAGCTGTTTTTT.

The chain is built from TRBV29-1 and TRBJ2-2; no clear D gene. Trimming stripped 7 bases from V and 0 bases from J, with 12 bases between. The CDR3 runs to 14 residues. Germline CDR1 and CDR2: SQVTM and ANQGSEA. This CDR3 is CSGREQPNTGELFF. For the CDR3, the DNA is TGCAGCGGGAGAGAACAGCCGAACACCGGGGAGCTGTTTTTT.

The chain is built from TRBV24-1 and TRBJ1-2; D call uncertain. Trimming removed 0 bases at V and 8 bases at J, with 9 bases between. Germline CDR1 reads KGHDR; CDR2 reads SFDVKD. The CDR3 spans 13 residues. The CDR3 DNA reads as TGTGCCACCAGTGATTTGGGGGTGCGGGGCTACACCTTC. This gives the protein CATSDLGVRGYTF.

V gene TRBV4-1 combines with J gene TRBJ2-2; D perhaps matches TRBD2 (5 bases). Trimming removed 0 bases from V and 8 bases from J, with 7 bases in between. Germline V CDR1 and CDR2: MGHRA, YSYEKL. The CDR3 covers 13 residues. The DNA for the CDR3 is TGCGCCAGCAGCCAAGAGGAGGCTGGGGAGCTGTTTTTT. This gives the protein CASSQEEAGELFF.

This clonotype came up a few times. The rearrangement links TRBV5-1 to TRBJ2-1; 9 nucleotides align to TRBD1. Germline V gene lookup returns CDR1 SGHRS and CDR2 YFSETQ. This CDR3 is built from 17 residues. The trim removed 0 bases at V and 9 bases at J, leaving 13 bases unmatched. CDR3 sequence: CASSLGSPGQGRGEQFF. CDR3 nucleotide sequence: TGCGCCAGCAGCTTGGGATCCCCGGGACAGGGCAGAGGTGAGCAGTTCTTC.

This clonotype was seen a handful of times. The gene calls are TRBV3-1 and TRBJ2-7; 8 bases line up with TRBD2. Germline CDR1 LGHDT, CDR2 YNNKEL (reference sequence). After removal of 0 bases from V and 5 bases from J, the junction contained 12 bases not matched to a gene. The CDR3 extends over 17 amino acids. The DNA of the CDR3 is TGTGCCAGCAGCCAAGATTTTGGGGCGGGAGGTTGGAACGAGCAGTACTTC. It encodes CASSQDFGAGGWNEQYF.

V is TRBV6-1 and J is TRBJ1-2; 7 bases fit TRBD1. This CDR3 is 13 amino acids long. Germline loops: CDR1 MNHNS, CDR2 SASEGT. J gave up 7 bases and V 7 bases, and 9 bases lay outside the gene matches. The CDR3 loop reads CASTQEDRSGYTF. Here the CDR3 DNA reads TGTGCCAGCACCCAGGAGGACAGGAGTGGCTACACCTTC.

The V gene is TRBV6-2 or TRBV6-3, the J gene TRBJ1-1; possibly TRBD1 for D (5 bases). Germline CDR1 MNHEY, CDR2 SVGEGT. The V gene lost 9 bases and the J gene lost 8 bases, with 13 bases spanning the gap. CDR3 length: 11 amino acids. DNA of the CDR3: TGTGCCAGGACCAGGGAGGCCGAAGCTTTCTTT. As protein: CARTREAEAFF.

In this sample, this clonotype turned up a few times. The chain joins TRBV10-3 to TRBJ2-7; the D gene is possibly TRBD1 (6 bases). V was trimmed by 2 bases and J by 2 bases, leaving 7 bases between them. Germline CDR1 and CDR2: ENHRY and SYGVKD. The CDR3 sequence is 13 residues long. This CDR3 is CAISEGQTYEQYF. The DNA of the CDR3 is TGTGCCATCAGTGAGGGACAGACCTACGAGCAGTACTTC.

The chain couples TRBV29-1 to TRBJ1-1; D not certain. Germline V gene lookup returns CDR1 SQVTM and CDR2 ANQGSEA. The length of the CDR3 is 13 residues. With 1 base removed from V and 1 base from J, the gap between germline ends came to 7 bases. The CDR3 loop is CSVEVQENTEAFF. The CDR3 DNA is TGCAGCGTTGAAGTCCAGGAGAACACTGAAGCTTTCTTT.

The chain employs TRBV30 and TRBJ1-1; no reliable D call. Germline assignment: CDR1 GTSNPN and CDR2 SVGIG (reference sequence). The CDR3 runs 13 residues. V shed 2 bases and J shed 0 bases, with 7 bases lying between them. CDR3 nucleotides: TGTGCCTGGAGTTTCGGGATGAACACTGAAGCTTTCTTT. The encoded protein is CAWSFGMNTEAFF. The whole variable domain, filled in from reference TRBV30 and TRBJ1-1, reads SQTIHQWPATLVQPVGSPLSLECTVEGTSNPNLYWYRQAAGRGLQLLFYSVGIGQISSEVPQNLSASRPQDRQFILSSKKLLLSDSGFYLCAWSFGMNTEAFFGQGTRLTVV.

The chain combines TRBV5-1 with TRBJ1-6; weak D call: TRBD1 (6 bases). The CDR3 is 19 residues long. CDR1 is SGHRS, CDR2 YFSETQ, per germline. Trimming left V 1 base short and J 5 bases short, with 22 bases between. CDR3 residues: CASSLTGWNHYSDNSPLHF. CDR3 sequence (DNA): TGCGCCAGCAGCTTGACAGGGTGGAACCATTATTCGGATAATTCACCCCTCCACTTT.

The V and J genes are TRBV6-1 and TRBJ2-1, with TRBD2 matching 7 bases. Losses at the gene ends were 3 bases for V and 3 bases for J; bases not matched to a gene: 8. CDR3 length: 16 residues. The germline V gene has CDR1 MNHNS and CDR2 SASEGT. CDR3 residues: CASSDPPGGHYNEQFF. The CDR3 nucleotides are TGTGCCAGCAGTGATCCCCCGGGAGGCCACTACAATGAGCAGTTCTTC.

This rearrangement joins TRBV7-3 to TRBJ2-6; tentative D call: TRBD1 (5 bases). The CDR3 is 17 amino acids. Trimming shortened V by 2 bases and J by 0 bases, and 11 bases separated the two germline ends. CDR1 and CDR2 from the germline V gene are SGHTA and FQGTGA. CDR3: CASSLPGLSSGANVLTF. In nucleotides, the CDR3 is TGTGCCAGCAGCTTACCAGGGCTCAGCTCTGGGGCCAACGTCCTGACTTTC.

This clonotype was counted a few times. The chain employs TRBV7-6 and TRBJ1-2; D may be TRBD1 (5 bases). CDR3 length: 15 amino acids. Trimming removed 0 bases at V and 6 bases at J, with 14 bases between. The germline V gene has CDR1 SGHVS and CDR2 FNYEAQ. CDR3 amino acids: CASSLAHAGTDGYTF. CDR3 DNA: TGTGCCAGCAGCTTAGCCCACGCGGGGACCGATGGCTACACCTTC. Supplemented by reference TRBV7-6 and TRBJ1-2, the full variable domain reads GAGVSQSPRYKVTKRGQDVALRCDPISGHVSLYWYRQALGQGPEFLTYFNYEAQQDKSGLPNDRFSAERPEGSISTLTIQRTEQRDSAMYRCASSLAHAGTDGYTFGSGTRLTVV.

The table lists this clonotype with a few counts. The chain uses TRBV27 and TRBJ2-7, with unresolved D. This CDR3 comprises 16 residues. From germline, CDR1 is MNHEY and CDR2 SMNVEV (reference sequence). Between the trimmed V and J ends, which lost 3 bases and 1 base, there was a span of 16 bases. Here the CDR3 DNA reads TGTGCCAGCAGTTTCTTGGCTCGACGGTCTTCCTACGAGCAGTACTTC. Translated, it gives CASSFLARRSSYEQYF.

The chain has TRBV21-1 and TRBJ2-7; the tabulated D call, TRBD1, remains unverified against the DNA. TRBV21-1 constitutes a pseudogene. This CDR3 is built from 14 residues. The CDR3 sequence: CASPQGARSYEQYF. The CDR3 region has the DNA TGTGCCAGCCCACAGGGTGCCCGCTCCTACGAGCAGTACTTC.

The chain combines TRBV29-1 with TRBJ1-2; tentatively, D is TRBD1 (5 bases). This CDR3 region has 13 residues. Germline V lookup: CDR1 SQVTM, CDR2 ANQGSEA. V was trimmed by 3 bases and J by 5 bases, leaving 13 bases between them. The CDR3 here is CSVDNRIKYGYTF. CDR3 bases: TGCAGCGTTGACAACAGGATTAAATATGGCTACACCTTC.

This clonotype turned up a few times. V usage is TRBV6-2 or TRBV6-3 and J usage is TRBJ2-1; 8 bases align to TRBD2. The trim removed 0 bases at V and 2 bases at J, leaving 15 bases unmatched. The germline V gene has CDR1 MNHEY and CDR2 SVGEGT. The CDR3 length is 20 residues. The CDR3 bases are TGTGCCAGCAGTTACTCCTCTCTCCGGGAAGCGGGGGTGGCCTACAATGAGCAGTTCTTC. Translating it yields CASSYSSLREAGVAYNEQFF.

The sample holds a few counts of this clonotype. The rearrangement joins TRBV20-1 to TRBJ2-2; D is unclear. The CDR3 has 13 residues. Germline V gives CDR1 DFQATT, CDR2 SNEGSKA (reference sequence). V lost 3 bases, J lost 0 bases, and 5 bases lay in between. The CDR3 region has the DNA TGCAGTGCTAGTAGATCGAACACCGGGGAGCTGTTTTTT. It specifies CSASRSNTGELFF.

The chain is built from TRBV7-8 and TRBJ1-1; D unclear. This CDR3 is 16 amino acids long. V was clipped by 4 bases and J by 2 bases, with 17 bases between them. Germline V gene sequence: CDR1 SGHVS, CDR2 FQNEAQ. The CDR3 DNA follows: TGTGCCAGCAGCTCTCGTCGGGTAAGATTAAACACTGAAGCTTTCTTT. It specifies CASSSRRVRLNTEAFF.

The chain employs TRBV7-6 and TRBJ2-7, with 8 bases lining up with TRBD1. Germline trimming cut 0 bases from V and 7 bases from J; bases unmatched to any gene: 2. CDR1 SGHVS and CDR2 FNYEAQ come from the germline V gene. The CDR3 is 13 residues long. The CDR3 region is CASSLARDREQYF. CDR3 coding DNA: TGTGCCAGCAGCTTAGCCCGGGACAGGGAGCAGTACTTC.

Notes on this clonotype: A read error may be the cause here, since a much bigger clone is one base away. The chain is built from TRBV27 and TRBJ1-1; D is undetermined. This CDR3 contains 12 residues. CDR1 and CDR2 (germline): MNHEY, SMNVEV (reference sequence). The CDR3 protein is CASIGGNTKAFF. CDR3 bases: TGTGCCAGCATAGGAGGGAACACTAAAGCTTTCTTT.

The genes are TRBV10-3 and TRBJ1-2; D unclear. V gave up 0 bases and J gave up 0 bases, with 2 bases separating them. Looked up from germline, CDR1 is ENHRY and CDR2 is SYGVKD. The CDR3 extends over 13 amino acids. Here the CDR3 reads CAISESANYGYTF. CDR3 DNA: TGTGCCATCAGTGAGTCAGCTAACTATGGCTACACCTTC.